These T cell receptor beta chains were read from a single sample in a study of OX40 agonist ivuxolimab in advanced cancers. Here immunoSEQ multiplex PCR was the method, and the copy in TCRdb shows in-frame clones only, minus some. The sample yields 70,000 to 90,000 clones, about 90% seen once. Here the sequenced sample was CD4+ or CD8+ T cells sorted from blood, taken in a trial of the OX40 agonist ivuxolimab. These receptors were obtained from an adult with an advanced solid tumor such as melanoma, head and neck, liver or kidney cancer. Each CDR3 is given with its conserved first and last residue. D genes are given only for firm matches. The listing skips clone size in some rows; elsewhere it reads once, few, many or a size class.

>NA|NA|TRBJ1-1|TRBV2
TGTGCCAGCATGCAGGGTTGGAACACTGAAGCTTTCTTT
CASMQGWNTEAFF
>NA|once|TRBJ2-3|TRBV15
TGTGCCACCAGCAGAGTTAGATGGGAAACGCAGTATTTT
CATSRVRWETQYF
>NA|NA|TRBJ2-6|TRBV6-1
TGTGCCAGCAGTGATATCCCTTCTGGGGCCAACGTCCTGACTTTC
CASSDIPSGANVLTF
>NA|NA|TRBJ1-5|TRBV30
TGTGCCTGGAGTTGGGGGGGCAATCAGCCCCAGCATTTT
CAWSWGGNQPQHF
>NA|NA|TRBJ2-7|TRBV19
TGTGCCAGTAGTTCCGCCCCGGGGTCCTACGAGCAGTACTTC
CASSSAPGSYEQYF
>NA|NA|TRBJ2-2|TRBV11-3
TGTGCCAGCAGCTTAGAACTCTCCGGGGAGCTGTTTTTT
CASSLELSGELFF
>NA|NA|TRBJ2-1|TRBV27
TGTGCCAGCAGTGCGCAAGTCCGCACCTACAATGAGCAGTTCTTC
CASSAQVRTYNEQFF
>NA|NA|TRBJ2-2|TRBV30
TGTGCCTGGACCAGTTTGGGCGTTGGCACCGGGGAGCTGTTTTTT
CAWTSLGVGTGELFF
>NA|NA|TRBJ2-1|TRBV4-3
TGCGCCAGCAGCCAAGTGGGCCGGCGGGGTCCTTACAATGAGCAGTTCTTC
CASSQVGRRGPYNEQFF
>NA|once|TRBJ1-1|TRBV30
TGTGCCTGGAGTGTACCCCCGACTCCAGCTTTCTTT
CAWSVPPTPAFF